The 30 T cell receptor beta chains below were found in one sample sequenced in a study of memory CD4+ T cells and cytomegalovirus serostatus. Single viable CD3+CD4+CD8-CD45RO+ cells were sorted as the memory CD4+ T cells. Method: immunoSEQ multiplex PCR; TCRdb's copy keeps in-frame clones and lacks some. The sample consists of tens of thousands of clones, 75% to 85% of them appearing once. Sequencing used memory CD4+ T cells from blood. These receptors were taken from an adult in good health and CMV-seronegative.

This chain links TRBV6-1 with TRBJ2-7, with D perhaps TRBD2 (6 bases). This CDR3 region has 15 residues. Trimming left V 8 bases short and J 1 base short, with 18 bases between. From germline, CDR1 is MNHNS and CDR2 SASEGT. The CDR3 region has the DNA TGTGCCAGCCGCCAGTTGTGGGGAGGATCCTACGAGCAGTACTTC. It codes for CASRQLWGGSYEQYF.

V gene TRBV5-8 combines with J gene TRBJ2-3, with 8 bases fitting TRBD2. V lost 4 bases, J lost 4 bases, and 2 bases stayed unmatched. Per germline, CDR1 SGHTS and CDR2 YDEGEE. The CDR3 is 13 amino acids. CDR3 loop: CASSRTSPDTQYF. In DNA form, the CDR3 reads TGTGCCAGCAGCAGGACTAGCCCAGATACGCAGTATTTT.

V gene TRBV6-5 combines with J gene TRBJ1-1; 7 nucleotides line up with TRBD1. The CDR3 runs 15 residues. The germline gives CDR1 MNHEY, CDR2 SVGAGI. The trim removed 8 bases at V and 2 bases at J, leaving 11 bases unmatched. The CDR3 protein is CASRKTGTVNTEAFF. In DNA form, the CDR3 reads TGTGCCAGCCGCAAAACCGGGACAGTCAACACTGAAGCTTTCTTT.

In DNA, the CDR3 is TGCGCCAGCAGCTTGGGACCAAGGGGAAGTGGGGCCAACGTCCTGACTTTC. It translates to CASSLGPRGSGANVLTF. V gene TRBV5-1 combines with J gene TRBJ2-6; possible D gene TRBD1, 5 bases. Looked up from germline, CDR1 is SGHRS and CDR2 is YFSETQ. The CDR3 runs 17 residues. V was clipped by 0 bases and J by 3 bases, with 13 bases between them.

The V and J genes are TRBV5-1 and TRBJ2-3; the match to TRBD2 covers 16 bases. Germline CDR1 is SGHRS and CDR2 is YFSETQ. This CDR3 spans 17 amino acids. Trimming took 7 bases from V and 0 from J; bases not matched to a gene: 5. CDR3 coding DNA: TGCGCCAGCGCGGGGACTAGCGGGGGGGCTAGCACAGATACGCAGTATTTT. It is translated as CASAGTSGGASTDTQYF.

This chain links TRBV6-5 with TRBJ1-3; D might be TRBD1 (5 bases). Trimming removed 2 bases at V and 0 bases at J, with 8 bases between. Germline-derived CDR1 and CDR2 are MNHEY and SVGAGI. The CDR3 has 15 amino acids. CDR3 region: CASSYTRDSGNTIYF. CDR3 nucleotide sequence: TGTGCCAGCAGTTACACCAGGGACTCTGGAAACACCATATATTTT.

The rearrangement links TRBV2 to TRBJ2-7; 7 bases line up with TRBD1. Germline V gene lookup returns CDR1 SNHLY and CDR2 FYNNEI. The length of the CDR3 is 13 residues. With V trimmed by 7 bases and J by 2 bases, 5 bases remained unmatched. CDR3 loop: CASIPGTAYEQYF. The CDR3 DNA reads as TGTGCCAGCATCCCGGGGACAGCCTACGAGCAGTACTTC.

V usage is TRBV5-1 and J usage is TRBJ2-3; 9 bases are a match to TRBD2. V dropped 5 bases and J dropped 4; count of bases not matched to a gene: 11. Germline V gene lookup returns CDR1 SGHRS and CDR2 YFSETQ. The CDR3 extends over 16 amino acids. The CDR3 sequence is CASSQVAGASADTQYF. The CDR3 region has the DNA TGCGCCAGCAGTCAAGTAGCGGGAGCTTCCGCAGATACGCAGTATTTT.

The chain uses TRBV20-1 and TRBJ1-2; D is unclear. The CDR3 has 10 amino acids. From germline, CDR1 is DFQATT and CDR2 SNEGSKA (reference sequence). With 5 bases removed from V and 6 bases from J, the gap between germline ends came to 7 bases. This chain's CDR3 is CSAQRNGYTF. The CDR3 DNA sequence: TGCAGTGCTCAACGGAATGGCTACACCTTC.

CDR3 residues: CASSYRAQETQYF. DNA for the CDR3: TGTGCCAGCAGCTACAGGGCCCAAGAGACCCAGTACTTC. The chain uses TRBV7-6 and TRBJ2-5; D may be TRBD1 (6 bases). Trimming shortened V by 4 bases and J by 1 base, and 7 bases separated the two germline ends. CDR1 and CDR2 from the germline V gene are SGHVS and FNYEAQ. This CDR3 is built from 13 residues.

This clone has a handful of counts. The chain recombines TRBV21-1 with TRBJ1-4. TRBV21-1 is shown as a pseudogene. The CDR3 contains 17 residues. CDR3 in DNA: TGTGCCAGCTGCTTACCGGGACCTCTGCCAGCTAATGAAAAACTGTTTTTT. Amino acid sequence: CASCLPGPLPANEKLFF.

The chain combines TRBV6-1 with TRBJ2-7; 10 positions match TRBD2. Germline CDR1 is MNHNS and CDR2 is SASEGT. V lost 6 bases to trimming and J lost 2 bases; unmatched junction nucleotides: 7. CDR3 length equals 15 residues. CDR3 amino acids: CASSLVSGGAYEQYF. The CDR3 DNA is TGTGCCAGCAGCCTTGTCAGCGGGGGGGCCTACGAGCAGTACTTC.

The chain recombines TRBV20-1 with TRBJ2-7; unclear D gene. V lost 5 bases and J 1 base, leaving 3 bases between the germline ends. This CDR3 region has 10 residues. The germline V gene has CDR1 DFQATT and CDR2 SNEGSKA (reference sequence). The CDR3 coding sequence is TGCAGTGCTGGGTCCTACGAGCAGTACTTC. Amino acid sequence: CSAGSYEQYF.

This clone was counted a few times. The CDR3 loop is CASRDNFRYTF. In DNA, the CDR3 is TGTGCCAGCAGGGACAATTTTCGCTACACCTTC. The V call is TRBV6-5, the J call TRBJ1-2; D might be TRBD1 (5 bases). Germline assignment: CDR1 MNHEY and CDR2 SVGAGI. The CDR3 totals 11 residues. V shed 6 bases and J shed 9 bases, with 11 bases lying between them.

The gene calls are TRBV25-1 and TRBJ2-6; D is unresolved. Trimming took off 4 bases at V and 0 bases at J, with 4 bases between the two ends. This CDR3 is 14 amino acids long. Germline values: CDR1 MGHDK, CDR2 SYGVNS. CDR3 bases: TGTGCCAGCAGTGCCCACTCTGGGGCCAACGTCCTGACTTTC. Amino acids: CASSAHSGANVLTF.

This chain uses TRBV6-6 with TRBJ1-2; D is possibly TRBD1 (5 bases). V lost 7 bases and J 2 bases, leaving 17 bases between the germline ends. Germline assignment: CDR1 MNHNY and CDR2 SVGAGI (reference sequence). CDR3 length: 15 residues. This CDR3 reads CASKEPMTDNYGYTF. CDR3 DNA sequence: TGTGCCAGCAAAGAGCCCATGACAGACAACTATGGCTACACCTTC.

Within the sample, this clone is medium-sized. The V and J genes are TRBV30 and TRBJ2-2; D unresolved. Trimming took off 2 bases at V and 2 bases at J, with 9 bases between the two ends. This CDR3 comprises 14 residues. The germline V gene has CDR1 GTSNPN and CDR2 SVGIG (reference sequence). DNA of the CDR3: TGTGCCTGGAGTTCACTAATCAACACCGGGGAGCTGTTTTTT. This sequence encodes CAWSSLINTGELFF.

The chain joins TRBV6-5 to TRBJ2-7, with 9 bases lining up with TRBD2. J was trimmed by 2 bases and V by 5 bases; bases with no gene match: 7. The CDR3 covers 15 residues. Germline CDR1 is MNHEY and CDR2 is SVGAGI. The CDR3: CASSTTASGTYEQYF. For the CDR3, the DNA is TGTGCCAGCAGTACTACGGCTAGCGGGACCTACGAGCAGTACTTC.

CDR3: CASSVRGDKNYNEQFF. For the CDR3, the DNA is TGTGCCAGCAGCGTAAGAGGCGACAAGAACTACAATGAGCAGTTCTTC. V is TRBV9 and J is TRBJ2-1; D uncertain. V lost 1 base to trimming and J lost 3 bases, with 14 bases between them. Germline V gene sequence: CDR1 SGDLS, CDR2 YYNGEE. This CDR3 has 16 amino acids.

The CDR3 sequence: CASSWGGGNTGELFF. The DNA for the CDR3 is TGCGCCAGCAGCTGGGGCGGGGGCAACACCGGGGAGCTGTTTTTT. This rearrangement joins TRBV5-1 to TRBJ2-2; D may be TRBD2 (7 bases). The CDR3 length is 15 residues. Germline V gene data show CDR1 as SGHRS and CDR2 as YFSETQ. Trimming shortened V by 3 bases and J by 2 bases, and 11 bases separated the two germline ends.

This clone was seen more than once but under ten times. The CDR3 here is CASSLEGMGNEQFF. CDR3 DNA sequence: TGCGCCAGCAGCTTAGAGGGGATGGGCAATGAGCAGTTCTTC. This sequence joins TRBV5-1 and TRBJ2-1; D may correspond to TRBD1 or TRBD2 (5 bases each). The germline gives CDR1 SGHRS, CDR2 YFSETQ. V was shortened by 2 bases and J by 6 bases, with 12 bases between the two germline ends. The CDR3 is made up of 14 amino acids.

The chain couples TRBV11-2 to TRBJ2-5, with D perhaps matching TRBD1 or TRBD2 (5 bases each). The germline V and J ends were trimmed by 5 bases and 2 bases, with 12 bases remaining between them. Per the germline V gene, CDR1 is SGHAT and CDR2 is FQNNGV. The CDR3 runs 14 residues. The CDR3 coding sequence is TGTGCCAGCAGCACTCGAGGGGTACAAGAGACCCAGTACTTC. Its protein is CASSTRGVQETQYF.

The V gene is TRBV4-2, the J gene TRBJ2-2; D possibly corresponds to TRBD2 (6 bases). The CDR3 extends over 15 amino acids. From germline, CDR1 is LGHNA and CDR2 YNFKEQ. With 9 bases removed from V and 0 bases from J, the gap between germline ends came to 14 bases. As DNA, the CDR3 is TGTGCCAGTCGGGAGAGACTAGCGAACACCGGGGAGCTGTTTTTT. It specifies CASRERLANTGELFF.

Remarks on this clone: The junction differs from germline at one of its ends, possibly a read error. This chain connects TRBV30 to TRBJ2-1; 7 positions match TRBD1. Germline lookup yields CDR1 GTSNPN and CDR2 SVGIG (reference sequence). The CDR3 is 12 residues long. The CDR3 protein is CAWSSSYRGPLF. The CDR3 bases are TGTGCCTGGAGTTCTTCCTACAGGGGACCTCTCTTC.

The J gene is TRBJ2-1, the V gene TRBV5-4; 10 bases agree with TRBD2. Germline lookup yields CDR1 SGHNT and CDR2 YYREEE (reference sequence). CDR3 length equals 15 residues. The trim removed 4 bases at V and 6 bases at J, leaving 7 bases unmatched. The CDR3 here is CASSTWTSGPNEQFF. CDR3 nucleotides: TGTGCCAGCAGCACTTGGACTAGCGGCCCCAATGAGCAGTTCTTC.

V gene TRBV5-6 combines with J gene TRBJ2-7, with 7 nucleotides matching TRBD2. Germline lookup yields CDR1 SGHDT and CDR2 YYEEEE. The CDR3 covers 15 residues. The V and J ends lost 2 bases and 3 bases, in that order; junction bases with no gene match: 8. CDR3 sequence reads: CASSFLQTGGYEQYF. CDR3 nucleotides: TGTGCCAGCAGCTTCCTTCAAACGGGAGGCTACGAGCAGTACTTC.

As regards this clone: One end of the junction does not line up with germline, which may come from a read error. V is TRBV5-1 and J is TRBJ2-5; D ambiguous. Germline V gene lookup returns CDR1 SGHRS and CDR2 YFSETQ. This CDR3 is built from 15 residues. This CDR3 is CASSLATGVQGTQYF. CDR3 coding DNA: TGCGCCAGCAGCTTGGCGACTGGCGTTCAAGGGACCCAGTACTTC.

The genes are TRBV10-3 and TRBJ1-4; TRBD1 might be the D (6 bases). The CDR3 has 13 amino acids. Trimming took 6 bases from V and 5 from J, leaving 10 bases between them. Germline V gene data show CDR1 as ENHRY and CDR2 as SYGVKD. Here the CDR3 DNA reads TGTGCCATCAGGGACAGTCAAAATGAAAAACTGTTTTTT. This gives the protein CAIRDSQNEKLFF.

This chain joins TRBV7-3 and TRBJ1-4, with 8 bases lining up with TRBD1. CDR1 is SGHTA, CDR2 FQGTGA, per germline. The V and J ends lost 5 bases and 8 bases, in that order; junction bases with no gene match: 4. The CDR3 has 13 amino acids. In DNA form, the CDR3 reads TGTGCCAGCAGCATGGGGACAGGCGAAAAACTGTTTTTT. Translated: CASSMGTGEKLFF.

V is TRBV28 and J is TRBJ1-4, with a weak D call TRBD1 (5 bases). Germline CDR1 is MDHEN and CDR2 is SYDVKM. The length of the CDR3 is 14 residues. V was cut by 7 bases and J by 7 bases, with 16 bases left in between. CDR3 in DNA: TGTGCCAGCACCCCGGGGGGGGAGGGTGAAAAACTGTTTTTT. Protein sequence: CASTPGGEGEKLFF.